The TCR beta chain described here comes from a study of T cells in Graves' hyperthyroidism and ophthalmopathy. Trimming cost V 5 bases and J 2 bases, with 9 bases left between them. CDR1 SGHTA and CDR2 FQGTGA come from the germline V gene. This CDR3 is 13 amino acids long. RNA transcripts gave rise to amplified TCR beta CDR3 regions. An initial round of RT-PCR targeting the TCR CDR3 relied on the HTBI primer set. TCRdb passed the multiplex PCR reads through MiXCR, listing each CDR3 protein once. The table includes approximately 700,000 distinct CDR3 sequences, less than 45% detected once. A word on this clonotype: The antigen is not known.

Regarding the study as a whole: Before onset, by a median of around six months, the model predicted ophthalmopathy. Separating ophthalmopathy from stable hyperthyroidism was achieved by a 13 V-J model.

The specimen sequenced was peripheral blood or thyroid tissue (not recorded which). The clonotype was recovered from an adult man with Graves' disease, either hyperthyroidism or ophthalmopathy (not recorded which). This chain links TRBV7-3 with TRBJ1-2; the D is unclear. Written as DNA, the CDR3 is TGTGCCAGCAGCACTGACAAGAACTATGGCTACACCTTC. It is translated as CASSTDKNYGYTF. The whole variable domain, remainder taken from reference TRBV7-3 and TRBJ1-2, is GAGVSQTPSNKVTEKGKYVELRCDPISGHTALYWYRQSLGQGPEFLIYFQGTGAADDSGLPNDRFFAVRPEGSVSTLKIQRTERGDSAVYLCASSTDKNYGYTFGSGTRLTVV.